This T cell receptor beta chain derives from a study of blood T cell repertoires in COVID-19. Overall study: From the United States, Italy and Spain came samples of acute and convalescent COVID-19. T cells, B-cell-depleted T cells, or PBMCs provided the cDNA or gDNA that served as material.

This CDR3 has 12 amino acids. CDR1 and CDR2 (germline): SQVTM, ANQGSEA. Losses at the gene ends were 5 bases for V and 4 bases for J; bases not matched to a gene: 3. Study processing details: Nucleated cell counts were estimated from reference gene primer amplification. Data came from immunoSEQ multiplex PCR; TCRdb stores just in-frame clones and leaves some out. D and trimming come from the DNA, and the V and J calls and clone size come from that table. Among approximately 90,000 clones, 75% to 85% were seen once, and the ten largest hold 15% to 20%. This sequence was found in a woman of 80 years or more with acute or convalescent COVID-19. The genes are TRBV29-1 and TRBJ2-3; 7 bases are shared with TRBD2. Material for sequencing was peripheral blood. CDR3 sequence (DNA): TGCAGCGTTCGACTAGCTCCAGATACGCAGTATTTT. Its translation is CSVRLAPDTQYF.